The source of this TCR beta chain is a study of TIL therapy for anti-PD-1-resistant metastatic lung cancer. Sample time point: pre-treatment sample, taken before nivolumab and TIL therapy. Sequencing used immunoSEQ v3. Assay used: immunoSEQ multiplex PCR; TCRdb lists only in-frame clones, some missing. The sample records under 60,000 clones, 65% to 90% being singletons. V lost 5 bases, J lost 2 bases, and 14 bases stayed unmatched. The CDR3 sequence is 17 residues long. From germline, CDR1 is LGHDT and CDR2 YNNKEL (reference sequence). This specimen was blood, taken at baseline. The chain has TRBV3-1 (or the pseudogene TRBV3-2) and TRBJ2-7, with 8 bases fitting TRBD1. The sequence was obtained from a person aged 25-85 years with non-small cell lung cancer. CDR3 sequence: CASSTGATGAPTYEQYF. In DNA, the CDR3 is TGTGCCAGCAGCACTGGGGCGACAGGGGCTCCCACCTACGAGCAGTACTTC.